These 2 T cell receptor beta chains were sequenced from one sample in a study of blood T cells in healthy people across ages. Primers used in a second PCR of roughly 6 to 12 cycles were a sample-barcoded 5' primer and a J-beta primer mix. TCRdb used MiXCR to reprocess the 5' RACE reads, holding one entry per CDR3 protein. The sample contains 1.5 million to 1.9 million distinct CDR3 sequences, under 55% of which appear only once. Sequenced: blood. The source is a woman aged 18 to 35 in good health.

The V and J genes are TRBV20-1 and TRBJ2-4, with D hard to call. Germline lookup yields CDR1 DFQATT and CDR2 SNEGSKA (reference sequence). The CDR3 is 12 amino acids. Trimming took off 2 bases at V and 13 bases at J, with 15 bases between the two ends. The CDR3, as DNA: TGCAGTGCTAGACTTCACTCAGAAAAGCAGTACTTC. Translated, it gives CSARLHSEKQYF.

This sequence joins TRBV4-3 and TRBJ1-1; no clear D. In germline, CDR1 is LGHNA, CDR2 YSLEER. There are 15 residues in the CDR3. Trimming cost V 0 bases and J 4 bases, with 12 bases left between them. The CDR3 sequence is CASSQDRRGFTEAFF. As DNA, the CDR3 is TGCGCCAGCAGCCAAGATCGGCGAGGGTTCACTGAAGCTTTCTTT.